Listed below are T cell receptor beta chains from one sample, sequenced in a study of beta chain features in type 1 diabetes. Sequencing was performed with immunoSEQ multiplex PCR; in TCRdb, only in-frame clones are kept and a portion is missing. The sample contains around 290,000 clones, under 8.5% of which appear only once. Sample: central memory CD4+ T cells from blood. The origin of the receptors is a woman aged 18-30 years in good health. Both conserved end residues are part of each CDR3. Each record gives: clone size, J gene, D gene, V gene, CDR3 protein, CDR3 DNA. A D gene is named only where the DNA matches it firmly. The size field is filled for only some rows; it gives once, few, many or a size class.

abundance: few; j_gene: TRBJ1-1; d_gene: NA; v_gene: TRBV25-1; CDR3aa: CASSDGIGRNTEAFF; CDR3nt: TGTGCCAGCAGTGATGGTATCGGGAGGAACACTGAAGCTTTCTTT
abundance: few; j_gene: TRBJ2-3; d_gene: TRBD2; v_gene: TRBV7-8; CDR3aa: CASSLVLAGRTGGQYF; CDR3nt: TGTGCCAGCAGCTTAGTGTTAGCGGGGAGGACCGGTGGGCAGTATTTT
abundance: few; j_gene: TRBJ2-7; d_gene: NA; v_gene: TRBV6-6; CDR3aa: CASSTLSKAEQYF; CDR3nt: TGTGCCAGCAGCACCCTTTCCAAGGCCGAGCAGTACTTC
abundance: NA; j_gene: TRBJ2-4; d_gene: NA; v_gene: TRBV21-1; CDR3aa: CASSKGGQGVSKNIQYF; CDR3nt: TGTGCCAGCAGCAAAGGGGGGCAGGGGGTATCCAAAAACATTCAGTACTTC
abundance: few; j_gene: TRBJ1-3; d_gene: NA; v_gene: TRBV29-1; CDR3aa: CSVGSSTGNTIYF; CDR3nt: TGCAGCGTTGGCTCGTCGACTGGAAACACCATATATTTT
abundance: few; j_gene: TRBJ1-2; d_gene: NA; v_gene: TRBV18; CDR3aa: CASSLTGLLYGYTF; CDR3nt: TGTGCCAGCTCGCTCACGGGACTACTTTATGGCTACACCTTC
abundance: few; j_gene: TRBJ2-3; d_gene: NA; v_gene: TRBV9; CDR3aa: CASREGLETDTQYF; CDR3nt: TGTGCCAGCAGGGAGGGGTTGGAGACAGATACGCAGTATTTT
abundance: NA; j_gene: TRBJ2-4; d_gene: NA; v_gene: TRBV4-3; CDR3aa: CASSPQEAKNIQYF; CDR3nt: TGCGCCAGCAGCCCACAGGAAGCCAAAAACATTCAGTACTTC
abundance: few; j_gene: TRBJ1-5; d_gene: TRBD1; v_gene: TRBV27; CDR3aa: CASRQGFYSNQPQHF; CDR3nt: TGTGCCAGCAGACAGGGGTTCTATAGCAATCAGCCCCAGCATTTT
abundance: few; j_gene: TRBJ1-2; d_gene: TRBD1; v_gene: TRBV29-1; CDR3aa: CSAHAGTGSYGYTF; CDR3nt: TGCAGCGCCCACGCCGGGACAGGGAGCTATGGCTACACCTTC
abundance: few; j_gene: TRBJ2-3; d_gene: NA; v_gene: TRBV9; CDR3aa: CASSRVRDTQYF; CDR3nt: TGTGCCAGCAGCCGAGTAAGAGATACGCAGTATTTT
abundance: few; j_gene: TRBJ2-3; d_gene: NA; v_gene: TRBV13; CDR3aa: CASSSRISTDTQYF; CDR3nt: TGTGCCAGCAGCTCCAGGATTAGTACAGATACGCAGTATTTT
abundance: few; j_gene: TRBJ1-3; d_gene: TRBD1; v_gene: TRBV28; CDR3aa: CASSETGGGNTIYF; CDR3nt: TGTGCCAGCAGCGAGACAGGGGGAGGAAACACCATATATTTT
abundance: few; j_gene: TRBJ1-3; d_gene: NA; v_gene: TRBV2; CDR3aa: CASSQEFNTIYF; CDR3nt: TGTGCCAGCAGTCAGGAGTTCAACACCATATATTTT
abundance: many; j_gene: TRBJ2-4; d_gene: NA; v_gene: TRBV2; CDR3aa: CASLPNSQNIQYF; CDR3nt: TGTGCCAGCCTTCCAAACAGTCAAAACATTCAGTACTTC
abundance: NA; j_gene: TRBJ2-3; d_gene: TRBD1; v_gene: TRBV18; CDR3aa: CASSLGQGADTQYF; CDR3nt: TGTGCCAGCTCACTGGGACAGGGCGCCGATACGCAGTATTTT
abundance: few; j_gene: TRBJ2-5; d_gene: NA; v_gene: TRBV11-2; CDR3aa: CASSLTTGGPGTQYF; CDR3nt: TGTGCCAGCAGCCTCACTACCGGGGGCCCGGGGACCCAGTACTTC
abundance: NA; j_gene: TRBJ2-6; d_gene: NA; v_gene: TRBV19; CDR3aa: CASNRPSGAGANVLTF; CDR3nt: TGTGCCTCAAATAGGCCTTCGGGGGCTGGGGCCAACGTCCTGACTTTC
abundance: few; j_gene: TRBJ2-3; d_gene: NA; v_gene: TRBV7-8; CDR3aa: CASSSTRVPDTQYF; CDR3nt: TGTGCCAGCAGCTCGACTAGGGTCCCAGATACGCAGTATTTT
abundance: few; j_gene: TRBJ1-5; d_gene: NA; v_gene: TRBV28; CDR3aa: CASSLSDQPQHF; CDR3nt: TGTGCCAGCAGTTTGTCGGATCAGCCCCAGCATTTT
abundance: NA; j_gene: TRBJ2-2; d_gene: TRBD2; v_gene: TRBV19; CDR3aa: CASAPSGGTGELFF; CDR3nt: TGTGCCAGTGCACCTAGCGGGGGCACCGGGGAGCTGTTTTTT
abundance: few; j_gene: TRBJ2-3; d_gene: TRBD2; v_gene: TRBV4-1; CDR3aa: CASSQVVVAGGTQYF; CDR3nt: TGCGCCAGCAGCCAAGTGGTGGTAGCGGGGGGTACGCAGTATTTT
abundance: few; j_gene: TRBJ1-1; d_gene: NA; v_gene: TRBV7-3; CDR3aa: CASSLRSGRLNSEAFF; CDR3nt: TGTGCCAGCAGCCTACGCTCCGGCCGGCTGAACTCTGAAGCTTTCTTT
abundance: few; j_gene: TRBJ2-2; d_gene: NA; v_gene: TRBV9; CDR3aa: CASSPRTANTGELFF; CDR3nt: TGTGCCAGCAGCCCGCGGACAGCGAACACCGGGGAGCTGTTTTTT
abundance: many; j_gene: TRBJ2-3; d_gene: NA; v_gene: TRBV5-1; CDR3aa: CASSLRGSQYF; CDR3nt: TGCGCCAGCAGCTTGAGAGGATCGCAGTATTTT